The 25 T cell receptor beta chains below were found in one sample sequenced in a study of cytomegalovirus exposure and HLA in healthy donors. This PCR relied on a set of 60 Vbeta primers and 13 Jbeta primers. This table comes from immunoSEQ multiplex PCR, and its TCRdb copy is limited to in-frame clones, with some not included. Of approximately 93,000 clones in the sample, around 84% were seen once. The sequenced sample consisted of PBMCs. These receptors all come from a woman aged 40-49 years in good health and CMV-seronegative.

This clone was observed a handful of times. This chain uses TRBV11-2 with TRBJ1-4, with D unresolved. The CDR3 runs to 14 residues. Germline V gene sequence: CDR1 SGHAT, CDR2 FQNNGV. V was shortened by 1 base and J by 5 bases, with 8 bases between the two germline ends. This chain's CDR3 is CASSLGSGNEKLFF. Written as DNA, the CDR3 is TGTGCCAGCAGCTTAGGCTCGGGGAATGAAAAACTGTTTTTT.

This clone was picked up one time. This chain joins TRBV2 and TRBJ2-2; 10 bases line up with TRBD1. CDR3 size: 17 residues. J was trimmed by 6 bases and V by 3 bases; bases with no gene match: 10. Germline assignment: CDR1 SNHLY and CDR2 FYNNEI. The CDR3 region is CASSDGGTGVIAGELFF. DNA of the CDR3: TGTGCCAGCAGTGACGGAGGGACAGGGGTAATAGCCGGGGAGCTGTTTTTT.

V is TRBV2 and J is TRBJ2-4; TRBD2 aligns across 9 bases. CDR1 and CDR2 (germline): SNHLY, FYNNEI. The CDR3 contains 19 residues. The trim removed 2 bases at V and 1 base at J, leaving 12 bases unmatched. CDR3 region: CASSESASGAPSAKNIQYF. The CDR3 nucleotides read TGTGCCAGCAGTGAATCGGCTAGCGGGGCTCCCTCTGCCAAAAACATTCAGTACTTC.

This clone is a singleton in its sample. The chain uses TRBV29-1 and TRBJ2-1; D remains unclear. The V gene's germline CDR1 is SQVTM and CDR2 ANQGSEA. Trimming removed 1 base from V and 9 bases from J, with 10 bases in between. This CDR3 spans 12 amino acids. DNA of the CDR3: TGCAGCGTTGAAGTGAGAGATAGTGAGCAGTTCTTC. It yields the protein CSVEVRDSEQFF.

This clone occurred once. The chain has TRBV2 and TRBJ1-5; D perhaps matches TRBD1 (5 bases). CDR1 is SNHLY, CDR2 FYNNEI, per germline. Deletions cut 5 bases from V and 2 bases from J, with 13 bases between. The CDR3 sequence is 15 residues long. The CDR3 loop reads CASSLGTIGNQPQHF. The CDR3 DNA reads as TGTGCCAGCAGTCTCGGGACTATAGGCAATCAGCCCCAGCATTTT.

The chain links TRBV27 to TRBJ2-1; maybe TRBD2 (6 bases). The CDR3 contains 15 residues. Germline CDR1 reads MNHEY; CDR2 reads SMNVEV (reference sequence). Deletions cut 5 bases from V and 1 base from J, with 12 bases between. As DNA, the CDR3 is TGTGCCAGCAGTCCGGGCGGGAATTCCTACAATGAGCAGTTCTTC. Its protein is CASSPGGNSYNEQFF.

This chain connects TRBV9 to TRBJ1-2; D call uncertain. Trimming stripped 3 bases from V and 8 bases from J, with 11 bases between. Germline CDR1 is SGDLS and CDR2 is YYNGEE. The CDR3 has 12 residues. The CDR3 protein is CASSAGLFGYTF. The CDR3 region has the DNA TGTGCCAGCAGCGCAGGCCTGTTCGGCTACACCTTC.

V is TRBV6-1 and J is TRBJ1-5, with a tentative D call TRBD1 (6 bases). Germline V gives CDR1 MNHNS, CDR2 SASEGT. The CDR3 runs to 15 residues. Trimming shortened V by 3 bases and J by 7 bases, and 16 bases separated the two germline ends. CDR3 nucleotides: TGTGCCAGCAGTGATCTAGGGGGGGGCAGGCAGCCCCAGCATTTT. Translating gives CASSDLGGGRQPQHF.

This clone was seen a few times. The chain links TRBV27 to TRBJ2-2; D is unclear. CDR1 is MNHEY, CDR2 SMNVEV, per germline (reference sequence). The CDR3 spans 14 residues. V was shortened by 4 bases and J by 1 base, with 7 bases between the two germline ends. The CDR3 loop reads CASSYILNTGELFF. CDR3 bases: TGTGCCAGCAGTTACATCTTGAACACCGGGGAGCTGTTTTTT.

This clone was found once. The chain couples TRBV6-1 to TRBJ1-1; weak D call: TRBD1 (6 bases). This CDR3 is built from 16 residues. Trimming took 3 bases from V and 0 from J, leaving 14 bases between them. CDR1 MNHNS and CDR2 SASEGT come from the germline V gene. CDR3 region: CASSETGLAMNTEAFF. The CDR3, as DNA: TGTGCCAGCAGTGAGACAGGTTTAGCGATGAACACTGAAGCTTTCTTT.

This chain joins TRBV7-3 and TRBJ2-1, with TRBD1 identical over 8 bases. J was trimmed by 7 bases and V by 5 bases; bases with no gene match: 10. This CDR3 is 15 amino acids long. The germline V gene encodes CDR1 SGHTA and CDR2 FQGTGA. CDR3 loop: CASSQDRAFGNEQFF. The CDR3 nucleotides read TGTGCCAGCAGCCAGGACAGGGCCTTTGGGAATGAGCAGTTCTTC.

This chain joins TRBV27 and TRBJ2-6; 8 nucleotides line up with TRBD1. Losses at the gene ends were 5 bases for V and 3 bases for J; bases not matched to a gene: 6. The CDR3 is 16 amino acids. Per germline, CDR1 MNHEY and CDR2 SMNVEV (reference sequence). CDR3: CASSRRTGYGANVLTF. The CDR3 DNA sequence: TGTGCCAGCAGTCGACGGACAGGGTATGGGGCCAACGTCCTGACTTTC.

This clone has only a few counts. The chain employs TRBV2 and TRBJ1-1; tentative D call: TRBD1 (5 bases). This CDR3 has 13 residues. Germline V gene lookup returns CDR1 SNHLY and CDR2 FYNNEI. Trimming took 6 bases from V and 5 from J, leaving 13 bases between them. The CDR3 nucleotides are TGTGCCAGCAGGAATCAGGGTTGGACTGAAGCTTTCTTT. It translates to CASRNQGWTEAFF.

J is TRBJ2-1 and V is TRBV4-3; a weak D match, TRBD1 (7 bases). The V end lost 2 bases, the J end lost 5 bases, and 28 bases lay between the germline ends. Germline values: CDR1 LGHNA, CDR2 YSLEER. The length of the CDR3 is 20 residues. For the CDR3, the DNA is TGCGCCAGCAGCCAATCCGCGAACAGGGGCGGCGGGGTGGCAAACAATGAGCAGTTCTTC. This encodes CASSQSANRGGGVANNEQFF.

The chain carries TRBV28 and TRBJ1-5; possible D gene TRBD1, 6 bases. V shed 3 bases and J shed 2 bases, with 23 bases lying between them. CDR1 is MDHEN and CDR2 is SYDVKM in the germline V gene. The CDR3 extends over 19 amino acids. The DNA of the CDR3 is TGTGCCAGCAGTTTGGTCCTGTCATACCAGACAGGTGGCAATCAGCCCCAGCATTTT. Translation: CASSLVLSYQTGGNQPQHF. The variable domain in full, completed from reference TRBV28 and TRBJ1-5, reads DVKVTQSSRYLVKRTGEKVFLECVQDMDHENMFWYRQDPGLGLRLIYFSYDVKMKEKGDIPEGYSVSREKKERFSLILESASTNQTSMYLCASSLVLSYQTGGNQPQHFGDGTRLSIL.

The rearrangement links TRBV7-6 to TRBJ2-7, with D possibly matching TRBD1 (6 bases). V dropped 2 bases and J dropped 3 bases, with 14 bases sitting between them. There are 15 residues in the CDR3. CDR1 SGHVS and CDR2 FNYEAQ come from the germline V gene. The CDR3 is CASSLSGHGRYEQYF. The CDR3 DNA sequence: TGTGCCAGCAGCTTATCGGGACACGGGCGCTACGAGCAGTACTTC.

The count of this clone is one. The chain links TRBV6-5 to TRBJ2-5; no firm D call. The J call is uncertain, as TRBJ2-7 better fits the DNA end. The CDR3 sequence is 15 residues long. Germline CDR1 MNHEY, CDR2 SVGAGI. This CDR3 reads CASSYNHLSPYEQYF. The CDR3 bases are TGTGCCAGCAGTTACAACCACCTCTCCCCCTACGAGCAGTACTTC.

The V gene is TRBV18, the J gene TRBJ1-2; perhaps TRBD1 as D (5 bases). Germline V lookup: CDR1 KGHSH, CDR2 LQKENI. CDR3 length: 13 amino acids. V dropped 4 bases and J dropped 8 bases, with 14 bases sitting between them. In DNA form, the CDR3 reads TGTGCCAGCTCACTTGACAGAGGCGGCGGCTACACCTTC. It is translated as CASSLDRGGGYTF.

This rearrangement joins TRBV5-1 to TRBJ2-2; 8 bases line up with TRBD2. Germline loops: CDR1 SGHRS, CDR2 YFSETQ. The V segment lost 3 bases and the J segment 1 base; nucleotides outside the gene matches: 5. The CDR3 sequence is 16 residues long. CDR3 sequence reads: CASSSPSGGNTGELFF. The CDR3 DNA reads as TGCGCCAGCAGCTCGCCCAGCGGGGGGAACACCGGGGAGCTGTTTTTT. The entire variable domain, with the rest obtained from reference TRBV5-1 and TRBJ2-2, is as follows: KAGVTQTPRYLIKTRGQQVTLSCSPISGHRSVSWYQQTPGQGLQFLFEYFSETQRNKGNFPGRFSGRQFSNSRSEMNVSTLELGDSALYLCASSSPSGGNTGELFFGEGSRLTVL.

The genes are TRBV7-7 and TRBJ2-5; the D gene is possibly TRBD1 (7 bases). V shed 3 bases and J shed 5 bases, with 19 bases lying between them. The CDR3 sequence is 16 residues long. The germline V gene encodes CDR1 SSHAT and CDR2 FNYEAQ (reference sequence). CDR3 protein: CASSLGVTGRYETQYF. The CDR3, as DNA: TGTGCCAGCAGCTTGGGGGTGACAGGGAGGTATGAGACCCAGTACTTC. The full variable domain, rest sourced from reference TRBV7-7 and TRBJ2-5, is GAGVSQSPRYKVTKRGQDVTLRCDPISSHATLYWYQQALGQGPEFLTYFNYEAQPDKSGLPSDRFSAERPEGSISTLTIQRTEQRDSAMYRCASSLGVTGRYETQYFGPGTRLLVL.

DNA of the CDR3: TGTGCCAGCAGCTCAGGTCGGGAGGGCAGGCAACGCCGACAGCCCCAGCATTTT. Amino acids: CASSSGREGRQRRQPQHF. The genes are TRBV7-2 and TRBJ1-5; no definite D call. CDR1 SGHTA and CDR2 FQGNSA come from the germline V gene. The CDR3 covers 18 residues. Trimming took off 4 bases at V and 7 bases at J, with 26 bases between the two ends. The whole variable domain, filled in from reference TRBV7-2 and TRBJ1-5, reads GAGVSQSPSNKVTEKGKDVELRCDPISGHTALYWYRQSLGQGLEFLIYFQGNSAPDKSGLPSDRFSAERTGGSVSTLTIQRTQQEDSAVYLCASSSGREGRQRRQPQHFGDGTRLSIL.

Written as DNA, the CDR3 is TGTGCCAGCAGTTCCAGGGGTAACCCCAACACTGAAGCTTTCTTT. Protein sequence: CASSSRGNPNTEAFF. This chain connects TRBV6-5 to TRBJ1-1; D might be TRBD1 (6 bases). The CDR3 spans 15 residues. Trimming removed 4 bases from V and 2 bases from J, with 14 bases in between. Germline V lookup: CDR1 MNHEY, CDR2 SVGAGI.

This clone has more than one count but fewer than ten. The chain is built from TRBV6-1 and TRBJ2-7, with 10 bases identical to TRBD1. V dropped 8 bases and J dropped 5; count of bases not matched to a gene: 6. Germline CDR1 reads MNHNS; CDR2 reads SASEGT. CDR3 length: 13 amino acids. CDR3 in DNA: TGTGCCAGCGCCGGGACAGGGGTCCACGAGCAGTACTTC. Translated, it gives CASAGTGVHEQYF.

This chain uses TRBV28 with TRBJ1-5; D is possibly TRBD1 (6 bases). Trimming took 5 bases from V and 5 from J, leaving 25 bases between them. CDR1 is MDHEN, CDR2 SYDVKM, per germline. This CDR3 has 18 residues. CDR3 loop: CASSPSTGLGSFDQPQHF. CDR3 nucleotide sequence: TGTGCCAGCAGTCCTAGCACAGGGTTAGGGTCTTTTGATCAGCCCCAGCATTTT. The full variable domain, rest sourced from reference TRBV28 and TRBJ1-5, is DVKVTQSSRYLVKRTGEKVFLECVQDMDHENMFWYRQDPGLGLRLIYFSYDVKMKEKGDIPEGYSVSREKKERFSLILESASTNQTSMYLCASSPSTGLGSFDQPQHFGDGTRLSIL.

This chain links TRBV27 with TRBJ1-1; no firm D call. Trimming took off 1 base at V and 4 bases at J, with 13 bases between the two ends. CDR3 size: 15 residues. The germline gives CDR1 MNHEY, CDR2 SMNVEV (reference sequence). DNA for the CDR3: TGTGCCAGCAGTTTATTTAGAAATCATGGCACTGAAGCTTTCTTT. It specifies CASSLFRNHGTEAFF.